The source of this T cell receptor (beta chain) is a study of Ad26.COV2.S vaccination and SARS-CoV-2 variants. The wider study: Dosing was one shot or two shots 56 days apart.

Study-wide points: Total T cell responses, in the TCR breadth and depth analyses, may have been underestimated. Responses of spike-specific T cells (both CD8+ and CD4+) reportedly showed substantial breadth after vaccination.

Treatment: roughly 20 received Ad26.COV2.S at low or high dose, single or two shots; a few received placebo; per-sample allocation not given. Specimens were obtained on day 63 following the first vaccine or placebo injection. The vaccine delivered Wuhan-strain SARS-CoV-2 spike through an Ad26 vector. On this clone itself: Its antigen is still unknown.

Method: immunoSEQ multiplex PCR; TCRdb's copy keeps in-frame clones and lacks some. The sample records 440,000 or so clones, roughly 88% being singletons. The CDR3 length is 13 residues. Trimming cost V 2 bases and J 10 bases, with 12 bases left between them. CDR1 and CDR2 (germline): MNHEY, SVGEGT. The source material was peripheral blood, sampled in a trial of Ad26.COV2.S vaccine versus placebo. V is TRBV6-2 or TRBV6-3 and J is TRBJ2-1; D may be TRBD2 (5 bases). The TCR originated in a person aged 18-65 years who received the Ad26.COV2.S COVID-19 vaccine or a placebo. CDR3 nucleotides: TGTGCCAGCAGTTACGGGGAGTCTAGGGAGCAGTTCTTC. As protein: CASSYGESREQFF.